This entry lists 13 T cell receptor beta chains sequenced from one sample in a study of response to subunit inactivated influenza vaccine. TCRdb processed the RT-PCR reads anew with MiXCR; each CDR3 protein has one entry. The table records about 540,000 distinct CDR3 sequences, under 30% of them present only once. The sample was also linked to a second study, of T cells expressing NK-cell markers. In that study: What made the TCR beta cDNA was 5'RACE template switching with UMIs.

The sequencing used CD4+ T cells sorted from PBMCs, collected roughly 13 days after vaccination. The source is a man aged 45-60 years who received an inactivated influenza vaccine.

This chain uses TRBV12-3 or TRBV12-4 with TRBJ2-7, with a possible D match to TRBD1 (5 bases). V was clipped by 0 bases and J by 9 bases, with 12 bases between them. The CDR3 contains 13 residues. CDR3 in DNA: TGTGCCAGCAGTTTAGCGGGGCAGGTGGCGCAGTACTTC. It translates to CASSLAGQVAQYF.

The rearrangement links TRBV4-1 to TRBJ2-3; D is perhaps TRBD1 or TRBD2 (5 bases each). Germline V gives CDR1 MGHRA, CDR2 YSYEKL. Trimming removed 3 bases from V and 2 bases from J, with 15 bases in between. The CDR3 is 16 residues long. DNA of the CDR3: TGCGCCAGCAGCCACCCGGGTCGGGACGTCACAGATACGCAGTATTTT. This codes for CASSHPGRDVTDTQYF.

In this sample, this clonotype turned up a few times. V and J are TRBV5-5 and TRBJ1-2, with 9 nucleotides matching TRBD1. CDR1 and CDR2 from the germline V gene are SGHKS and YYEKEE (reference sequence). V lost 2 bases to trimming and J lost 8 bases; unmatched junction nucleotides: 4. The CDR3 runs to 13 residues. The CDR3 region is CASSFSGQGGYTF. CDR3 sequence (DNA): TGTGCCAGCAGCTTCTCCGGACAGGGGGGCTACACCTTC.

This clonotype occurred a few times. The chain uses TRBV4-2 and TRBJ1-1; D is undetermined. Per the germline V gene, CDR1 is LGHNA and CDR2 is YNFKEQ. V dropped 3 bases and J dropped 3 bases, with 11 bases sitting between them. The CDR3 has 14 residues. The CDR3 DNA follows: TGTGCCAGCAGCCATTTAATCTGGGACACTGAAGCTTTCTTT. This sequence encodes CASSHLIWDTEAFF.

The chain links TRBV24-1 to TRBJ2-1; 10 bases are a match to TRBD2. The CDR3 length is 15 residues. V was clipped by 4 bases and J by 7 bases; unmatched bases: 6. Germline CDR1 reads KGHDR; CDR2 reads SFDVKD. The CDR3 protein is CATSEAGTSVNEQFF. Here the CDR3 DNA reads TGTGCCACCAGTGAAGCCGGGACTAGCGTAAATGAGCAGTTCTTC.

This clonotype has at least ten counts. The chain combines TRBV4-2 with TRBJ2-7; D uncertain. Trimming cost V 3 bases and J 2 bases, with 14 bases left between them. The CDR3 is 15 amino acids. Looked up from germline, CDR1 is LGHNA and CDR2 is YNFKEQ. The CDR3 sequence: CASSQGSGQTYEQYF. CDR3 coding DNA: TGTGCCAGCAGCCAGGGGTCTGGCCAGACCTACGAGCAGTACTTC.

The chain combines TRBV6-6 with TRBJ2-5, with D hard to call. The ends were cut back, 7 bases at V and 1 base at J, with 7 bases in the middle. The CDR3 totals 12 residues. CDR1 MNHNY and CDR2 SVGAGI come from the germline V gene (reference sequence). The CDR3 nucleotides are TGTGCCAGCAAAGCCCTCCAAGAGACCCAGTACTTC. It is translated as CASKALQETQYF.

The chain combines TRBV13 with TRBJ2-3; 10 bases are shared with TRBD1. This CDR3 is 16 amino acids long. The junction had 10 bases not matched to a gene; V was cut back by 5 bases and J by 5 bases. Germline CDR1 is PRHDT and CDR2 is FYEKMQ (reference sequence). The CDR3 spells CASSRRQGAQGDTQYF. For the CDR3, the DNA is TGTGCCAGCAGCCGACGACAGGGGGCTCAGGGAGATACGCAGTATTTT.

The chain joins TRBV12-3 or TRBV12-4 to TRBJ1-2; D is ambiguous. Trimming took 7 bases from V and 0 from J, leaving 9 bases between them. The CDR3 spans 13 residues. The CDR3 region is CASTDRANYGYTF. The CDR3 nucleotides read TGTGCCAGCACGGATCGCGCTAACTATGGCTACACCTTC.

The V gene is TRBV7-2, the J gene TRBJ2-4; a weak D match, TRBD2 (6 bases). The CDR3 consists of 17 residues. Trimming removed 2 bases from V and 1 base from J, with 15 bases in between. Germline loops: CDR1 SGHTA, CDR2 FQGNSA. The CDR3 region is CASSLRAGLGAKNIQYF. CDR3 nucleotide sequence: TGTGCCAGCAGCTTACGGGCGGGACTGGGGGCCAAAAACATTCAGTACTTC.

The CDR3 loop reads CASSLSWPTNEQFF. CDR3 bases: TGTGCCAGCAGTTTGTCGTGGCCGACCAATGAGCAGTTCTTC. This chain uses TRBV12-3 or TRBV12-4 with TRBJ2-1; the D is unclear. The V end lost 3 bases, the J end lost 6 bases, and 12 bases lay between the germline ends. CDR3 length: 14 amino acids.

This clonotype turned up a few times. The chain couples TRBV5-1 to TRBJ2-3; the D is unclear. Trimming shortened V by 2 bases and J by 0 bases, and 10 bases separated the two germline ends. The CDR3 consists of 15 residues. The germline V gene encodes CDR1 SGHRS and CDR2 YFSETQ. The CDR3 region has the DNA TGCGCCAGCAGCTTCCTGGGAACTAGCACAGATACGCAGTATTTT. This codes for CASSFLGTSTDTQYF.

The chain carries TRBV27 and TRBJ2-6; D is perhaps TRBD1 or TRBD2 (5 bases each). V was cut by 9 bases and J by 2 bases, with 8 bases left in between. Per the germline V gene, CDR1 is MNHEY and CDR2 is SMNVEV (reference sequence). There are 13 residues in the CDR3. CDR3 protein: CASGGTGANVLTF. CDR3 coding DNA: TGTGCCAGTGGGGGAACTGGGGCCAACGTCCTGACTTTC.